This TCR beta chain came from a study of T cell changes during pregnancy in multiple sclerosis. The CDR3 runs 11 residues. Germline trimming cut 1 base from V and 6 bases from J; bases unmatched to any gene: 0. Germline V CDR1 and CDR2: GTSNPN, SVGIG (reference sequence). This clone has only one observation. The data were produced by immunoSEQ multiplex PCR, yet TCRdb's version contains in-frame clones alone and is incomplete. The table shows roughly 76,000 clones, with 92% occurring only once. The sequence derives from a female donor with multiple sclerosis, enrolled in a pregnancy study. The rearrangement links TRBV30 to TRBJ2-7; the match to TRBD1 covers 7 bases. Sequencing was performed on CD4+ T cells from peripheral blood mononuclear cells, taken after pregnancy. The CDR3 DNA follows: TGTGCCTGGAGTGGACAGGGCGAGCAGTACTTC. Amino acid sequence: CAWSGQGEQYF.